These 19 T cell receptor beta chains originate from one sample sequenced in a study of cytomegalovirus exposure and HLA in healthy donors. Repertoires were generated with immunoSEQ multiplex PCR, while TCRdb's copy carries only in-frame clones and drops some. Here the sample spans about 150,000 clones, less than 90% being singletons. Sequenced material: PBMCs. The origin of the receptors is a man aged 18 to 29 in good health and CMV-seropositive.

This rearrangement joins TRBV4-3 to TRBJ1-3; D possibly corresponds to TRBD1 (5 bases). Germline values: CDR1 LGHNA, CDR2 YSLEER. This CDR3 has 16 amino acids. The V end lost 4 bases, the J end lost 0 bases, and 13 bases lay between the germline ends. CDR3 protein: CASSPTAYLSGNTIYF. The CDR3 nucleotides read TGCGCCAGCAGCCCGACAGCATATCTCTCTGGAAACACCATATATTTT.

This chain uses TRBV10-2 with TRBJ2-7; TRBD1 aligns across 7 bases. Germline lookup yields CDR1 WSHSY and CDR2 SAAADI. The length of the CDR3 is 14 residues. V shed 3 bases and J 3 bases; nucleotides not matched to a gene: 5. The CDR3 sequence: CASSDRAGGYEQYF. The CDR3 bases are TGCGCCAGCAGTGATCGGGCAGGGGGCTACGAGCAGTACTTC.

This chain connects TRBV29-1 to TRBJ2-3; 10 bases align to TRBD2. V lost 5 bases to trimming and J lost 4 bases; unmatched junction nucleotides: 3. This CDR3 contains 13 residues. Per germline, CDR1 SQVTM and CDR2 ANQGSEA. In nucleotides, the CDR3 is TGCAGCGTTCAGGGACTAGCGTCAGATACGCAGTATTTT. Translation: CSVQGLASDTQYF.

This chain joins TRBV19 and TRBJ1-2; 10 nucleotides align to TRBD1. The CDR3 covers 17 residues. The V gene end was trimmed by 3 bases and the J gene end by 3 bases; junction bases not matched to a gene: 10. Germline CDR1 is LNHDA and CDR2 is SQIVND (reference sequence). CDR3 protein: CASSIPTHGQGDYGYTF. In DNA, the CDR3 is TGTGCCAGTAGTATCCCCACGCATGGACAGGGGGACTATGGCTACACCTTC.

This clone came up once. The chain carries TRBV27 and TRBJ2-3; 7 positions agree with TRBD1. CDR1 is MNHEY, CDR2 SMNVEV, per germline (reference sequence). The CDR3 totals 16 residues. After removal of 5 bases from V and 4 bases from J, the junction contained 12 bases not matched to a gene. The CDR3 DNA is TGTGCCAGCAGTCAGTTTAAGGGGGCAATAGCAGATACGCAGTATTTT. Translating it yields CASSQFKGAIADTQYF.

The rearrangement links TRBV29-1 to TRBJ2-3; 10 nucleotides agree with TRBD1. Losses at the gene ends were 6 bases for V and 3 bases for J; bases not matched to a gene: 6. Germline CDR1 SQVTM, CDR2 ANQGSEA. The CDR3 sequence is 14 residues long. The CDR3 nucleotides read TGCAGCGTACAGGACAGGGGGGGAACAGATACGCAGTATTTT. This codes for CSVQDRGGTDTQYF.

This clone has ten or more counts. The rearrangement uses TRBV9 and TRBJ2-2, with 9 bases fitting TRBD1. This CDR3 region has 15 residues. J was trimmed by 5 bases and V by 3 bases; bases with no gene match: 5. Germline-derived CDR1 and CDR2 are SGDLS and YYNGEE. The DNA for the CDR3 is TGTGCCAGCAGCGGGGGACAGGGAAGGACCGGGGAGCTGTTTTTT. This translates into CASSGGQGRTGELFF.

V usage is TRBV9 and J usage is TRBJ2-2, with 11 positions matching TRBD2. With 4 bases clipped from V and 3 bases from J, the junction kept 8 bases outside the gene matches. CDR3 length: 17 amino acids. Germline assignment: CDR1 SGDLS and CDR2 YYNGEE. CDR3 sequence: CASSFRLAGPDTGELFF. The CDR3 nucleotides are TGTGCCAGCAGCTTCCGACTAGCGGGGCCGGACACCGGGGAGCTGTTTTTT.

This rearrangement joins TRBV4-3 to TRBJ2-2; tentative D call: TRBD1 (6 bases). Germline CDR1 LGHNA, CDR2 YSLEER. The CDR3 length is 16 residues. V lost 3 bases to trimming and J lost 4 bases, with 15 bases between them. The CDR3 loop reads CASSQADRTGTGELFF. In DNA form, the CDR3 reads TGCGCCAGCAGCCAGGCCGACAGGACGGGCACCGGGGAGCTGTTTTTT.

This clone was counted a few times. J is TRBJ1-2 and V is TRBV19, with 7 positions matching TRBD1. Germline V CDR1 and CDR2: LNHDA, SQIVND (reference sequence). CDR3 length: 13 amino acids. The trim removed 6 bases at V and 4 bases at J, leaving 5 bases unmatched. The CDR3 sequence: CASSPQGFYGYTF. The CDR3 region has the DNA TGTGCCAGTAGCCCACAGGGGTTCTATGGCTACACCTTC. Drawing the rest from reference TRBV19 and TRBJ1-2, the complete variable domain is DGGITQSPKYLFRKEGQNVTLSCEQNLNHDAMYWYRQDPGQGLRLIYYSQIVNDFQKGDIAEGYSVSREKKESFPLTVTSAQKNPTAFYLCASSPQGFYGYTFGSGTRLTVV.

V and J are TRBV7-9 and TRBJ2-7, with 8 nucleotides matching TRBD1. V lost 6 bases, J lost 6 bases, and 13 bases stayed unmatched. The germline gives CDR1 SEHNR, CDR2 FQNEAQ (reference sequence). The CDR3 totals 15 residues. The CDR3 region has the DNA TGTGCCAGCAGAGGAGGGGACAGGTGGGGAGGCGAGCAGTACTTC. Protein product: CASRGGDRWGGEQYF.

This sequence joins TRBV6-5 and TRBJ2-2; TRBD2 matches at 10 bases. Trimming at V came to 5 bases and at J to 7 bases, leaving 7 bases not matched to a gene. CDR1 is MNHEY, CDR2 SVGAGI, per germline. CDR3 size: 15 residues. The chain's CDR3 is CASSGQREGFGELFF. Written as DNA, the CDR3 is TGTGCCAGCAGTGGACAGCGGGAGGGCTTCGGGGAGCTGTTTTTT.

The chain has TRBV7-8 and TRBJ2-1; D may be TRBD1 (5 bases). The CDR3 totals 18 residues. Trimming stripped 0 bases from V and 4 bases from J, with 19 bases between. CDR1 is SGHVS and CDR2 is FQNEAQ in the germline V gene. CDR3 residues: CASSLARRGRVGYNEQFF. The CDR3 coding sequence is TGTGCCAGCAGCTTAGCGCGACGCGGCAGGGTAGGGTACAATGAGCAGTTCTTC.

The chain links TRBV6-6 to TRBJ2-1; 8 nucleotides agree with TRBD1. The CDR3 length is 16 residues. CDR1 and CDR2 from the germline V gene are MNHNY and SVGAGI (reference sequence). Trimming took 5 bases from V and 6 from J; bases not matched to a gene: 12. CDR3 DNA sequence: TGTGCCAGCAGTCAAAAGGGGCAGGGGGCGCTCAATGAGCAGTTCTTC. Protein: CASSQKGQGALNEQFF.

The chain carries TRBV11-2 and TRBJ2-6, with D maybe TRBD2 (6 bases). The CDR3 has 18 residues. V was cut by 2 bases and J by 0 bases, with 14 bases left in between. Per germline, CDR1 SGHAT and CDR2 FQNNGV. CDR3 protein: CASSLLRNSGSGANVLTF. Here the CDR3 DNA reads TGTGCCAGCAGCTTACTTAGAAATAGCGGCTCTGGGGCCAACGTCCTGACTTTC.

This clone was counted once. Here the CDR3 reads CASSHPRSDSKAFF. CDR3 nucleotides: TGCGCCAGCAGCCATCCCCGATCGGACAGCAAAGCTTTCTTT. The rearrangement links TRBV4-1 to TRBJ1-1; TRBD1 might be the D (6 bases). This CDR3 spans 14 amino acids. CDR1 and CDR2 from the germline V gene are MGHRA and YSYEKL. Between the trimmed V and J ends, which lost 3 bases and 9 bases, there was a span of 17 bases.

The V gene is TRBV4-3, the J gene TRBJ2-3, with TRBD2 matching over 9 bases. J was trimmed by 1 base and V by 5 bases; bases with no gene match: 10. Germline CDR1 and CDR2: LGHNA and YSLEER. The CDR3 extends over 17 amino acids. CDR3 DNA: TGCGCCAGCAGCGCGGGGGGGGCCTCCACCGGCACAGATACGCAGTATTTT. Its translation: CASSAGGASTGTDTQYF.

CDR3 loop: CASSLRQGARYGYTF. The CDR3 region has the DNA TGCGCCAGCAGTCTCCGACAGGGGGCCCGGTATGGCTACACCTTC. V is TRBV23-1 and J is TRBJ1-2; 10 nucleotides line up with TRBD1. TRBV23-1 is an ORF for which the function is uncertain. V was pared by 4 bases and J by 5 bases, with 7 bases of the junction left unmatched. CDR3 length: 15 residues.

The chain couples TRBV4-3 to TRBJ1-1, with D perhaps matching TRBD1 (6 bases). V was cut by 0 bases and J by 5 bases, with 13 bases left in between. This CDR3 has 15 residues. Germline CDR1 and CDR2: LGHNA and YSLEER. The CDR3 loop reads CASSQDKLGATEAFF. The CDR3, as DNA: TGCGCCAGCAGCCAAGATAAGTTGGGGGCGACTGAAGCTTTCTTT.